This TCR beta chain stems from a study of T cell responses to AZD1222 COVID-19 vaccine. Study-wide findings and caveats: None of the repertoires were sampled until the peak T cell response had passed.

This CDR3 region has 15 residues. The V segment lost 6 bases and the J segment 0 bases; nucleotides outside the gene matches: 7. Germline V gives CDR1 LNHDA, CDR2 SQIVND (reference sequence). Turning to this clone: The target antigen is unknown.

Repertoires were generated with immunoSEQ multiplex PCR, while TCRdb's copy carries only in-frame clones and drops some. Altogether some 140,000 clones are present, approximately 90% being singletons, with the ten largest covering 5.5%. The material sequenced was peripheral blood, taken on day 0 of AZD1222 vaccination. The chain uses TRBV19 and TRBJ2-5, with 7 nucleotides matching TRBD2. The clonotype was recovered from an adult in good health. DNA for the CDR3: TGTGCCAGTAGATCAGCGGGGAGGAACCAAGAGACCCAGTACTTC. This gives the protein CASRSAGRNQETQYF.